This entry lists 31 T cell receptor beta chains sequenced from one sample in a study of blood T cell repertoires in COVID-19 (dated by TCRdb to 2018 to 2021). Library prep was done by the immunoSEQ multiplex PCR assay. TCRdb retrieved this table from immuneACCESS and kept in-frame rearrangements only. Not all clones are present; in checked studies, unresolved V genes account for under half, and no reason is known for the remainder. This sample lists roughly 270,000 clones; approximately 85% were detected once. The ten top clones hold approximately 5% of the sample. Sequenced material: peripheral blood. Receptors were obtained from a man between 50 and 59 years old with active or convalescent COVID-19.

The chain is built from TRBV5-1 and TRBJ2-4; 14 bases line up with TRBD2. The CDR3 is 16 residues long. The V and J ends lost 3 bases and 7 bases, in that order; junction bases with no gene match: 6. Germline V gene sequence: CDR1 SGHRS, CDR2 YFSETQ. The CDR3 sequence: CASSSPGLAGVNIQYF. The CDR3 bases are TGCGCCAGCAGCTCACCGGGACTAGCGGGAGTGAACATTCAGTACTTC.

V gene TRBV30 combines with J gene TRBJ1-5; D uncertain. CDR3 length: 15 residues. V was pared by 0 bases and J by 7 bases, with 16 bases between. Germline loops: CDR1 GTSNPN, CDR2 SVGIG (reference sequence). The CDR3 DNA is TGTGCCTGGAGTGTACAAGCAGGTGGTAGACAGCCCCAGCATTTT. This encodes CAWSVQAGGRQPQHF. Full variable domain (outside the CDR3, taken from reference TRBV30 and TRBJ1-5): SQTIHQWPATLVQPVGSPLSLECTVEGTSNPNLYWYRQAAGRGLQLLFYSVGIGQISSEVPQNLSASRPQDRQFILSSKKLLLSDSGFYLCAWSVQAGGRQPQHFGDGTRLSIL.

This chain links TRBV19 with TRBJ1-4; the match to TRBD1 covers 8 bases. The germline CDR1 and CDR2 sequences are LNHDA and SQIVND (reference sequence). The junction had 5 bases not matched to a gene; V was cut back by 5 bases and J by 6 bases. The CDR3 loop spans 14 amino acids. The CDR3 loop is CASSRTGWDEKLFF. The CDR3 nucleotides are TGTGCCAGTAGTCGGACAGGGTGGGATGAAAAACTGTTTTTT.

The chain links TRBV3-1 (or the pseudogene TRBV3-2) to TRBJ1-6; D unclear. The CDR3 length is 12 residues. V was pared by 5 bases and J by 15 bases, with 14 bases between. Germline values: CDR1 LGHDT, CDR2 YNNKEL (reference sequence). The CDR3 is CASSWENLHLHF. DNA for the CDR3: TGTGCCAGCAGCTGGGAGAACCTTCACCTCCACTTT.

The chain has TRBV4-1 and TRBJ1-1; D is ambiguous. The CDR3 extends over 13 amino acids. CDR1 MGHRA and CDR2 YSYEKL come from the germline V gene. The ends were cut back, 4 bases at V and 4 bases at J, with 10 bases in the middle. The CDR3 protein is CASSRALVTEAFF. For the CDR3, the DNA is TGCGCCAGCAGCCGCGCGTTGGTCACTGAAGCTTTCTTT.

The J gene is TRBJ2-7, the V gene TRBV3-1 (or the pseudogene TRBV3-2); D is possibly TRBD1 (5 bases). CDR1 and CDR2 from the germline V gene are LGHDT and YNNKEL (reference sequence). The CDR3 length is 16 residues. The germline V and J ends were trimmed by 5 bases and 2 bases, with 19 bases remaining between them. Here the CDR3 DNA reads TGTGCCAGCAGCTACGCAGGGATTAGAATGACCTACGAGCAGTACTTC. Its protein is CASSYAGIRMTYEQYF.

The gene calls are TRBV11-2 and TRBJ2-7, with 7 bases lining up with TRBD1. Per germline, CDR1 SGHAT and CDR2 FQNNGV. CDR3 length: 12 amino acids. The J segment lost 6 bases and the V segment lost 5 bases, leaving 4 bases of the junction unmatched. In DNA form, the CDR3 reads TGTGCCAGCAGCCCGACAGGGCTCGAGCAGTACTTC. Its protein product is CASSPTGLEQYF.

The chain recombines TRBV18 with TRBJ2-5; 10 nucleotides agree with TRBD1. V shed 4 bases, J shed 9 bases, and the junction held 5 bases outside the gene matches. The CDR3 contains 13 residues. Germline CDR1 is KGHSH and CDR2 is LQKENI. The CDR3 sequence: CASSLGQGEAQYF. CDR3 in DNA: TGTGCCAGCTCACTCGGACAGGGGGAGGCCCAGTACTTC.

The chain has TRBV7-9 and TRBJ2-2; D not resolved. CDR3 length: 12 amino acids. Trimming shortened V by 7 bases and J by 2 bases, and 5 bases separated the two germline ends. The V gene's germline CDR1 is SEHNR and CDR2 FQNEAQ (reference sequence). CDR3 residues: CASTPNTGELFF. The CDR3 DNA reads as TGTGCCAGCACCCCTAACACCGGGGAGCTGTTTTTT.

The gene calls are TRBV11-3 and TRBJ2-5; D perhaps matches TRBD1 (5 bases). The CDR3 has 18 amino acids. Germline V gene lookup returns CDR1 SGHNT and CDR2 YENEEA. Trimming shortened V by 2 bases and J by 6 bases, and 25 bases separated the two germline ends. DNA for the CDR3: TGTGCCAGCAGCTTAAGTCAGCCAGGTACAGGCACGAGAAAGACCCAGTACTTC. Protein: CASSLSQPGTGTRKTQYF.

This chain uses TRBV6-6 with TRBJ2-1; 11 bases align to TRBD1. The ends lost 6 bases at V and 6 bases at J; junction bases unmatched: 4. The CDR3 covers 14 residues. The germline V gene has CDR1 MNHNY and CDR2 SVGAGI (reference sequence). The CDR3 nucleotides are TGTGCCAGCAGAGCCGGGACAGGGGGCAATGAGCAGTTCTTC. Protein: CASRAGTGGNEQFF.

The chain carries TRBV5-1 and TRBJ2-1; the match to TRBD1 covers 8 bases. Looked up from germline, CDR1 is SGHRS and CDR2 is YFSETQ. V was pared by 1 base and J by 2 bases, with 2 bases of the junction left unmatched. This CDR3 comprises 15 residues. This CDR3 is CASSLSRGPYNEQFF. For the CDR3, the DNA is TGCGCCAGCAGCTTGTCCAGGGGGCCCTACAATGAGCAGTTCTTC.

The chain employs TRBV5-1 and TRBJ1-5; 8 nucleotides align to TRBD1. CDR1 and CDR2 (germline): SGHRS, YFSETQ. The J segment lost 7 bases and the V segment lost 4 bases, leaving 7 bases of the junction unmatched. The CDR3 consists of 14 residues. The CDR3 coding sequence is TGCGCCAGCAGCCTCGGACAGGGCGGGCAGCCCCAGCATTTT. Protein product: CASSLGQGGQPQHF.

V is TRBV6-5 and J is TRBJ1-2; 9 bases match TRBD1. The length of the CDR3 is 13 residues. Trimming cost V 2 bases and J 9 bases; bases outside gene matches: 4. Germline CDR1 MNHEY, CDR2 SVGAGI. The CDR3 here is CASSYTTGGRYTF. DNA for the CDR3: TGTGCCAGCAGTTACACGACAGGGGGTCGCTACACCTTC.

The rearrangement joins TRBV5-5 to TRBJ1-1, with D unclear. CDR1 SGHKS and CDR2 YYEKEE come from the germline V gene (reference sequence). The length of the CDR3 is 12 residues. Trimming took off 1 base at V and 7 bases at J, with 8 bases between the two ends. As DNA, the CDR3 is TGTGCCAGCAGCTTGAGCCCCCTTGAAGCTTTCTTT. Protein product: CASSLSPLEAFF.

This chain joins TRBV2 and TRBJ2-1; TRBD1 matches at 9 bases. CDR3 size: 13 residues. The germline gives CDR1 SNHLY, CDR2 FYNNEI. J was trimmed by 4 bases and V by 6 bases; bases with no gene match: 1. The CDR3 nucleotides read TGTGCCAGCAGCGACAGGGGGTACAATGAGCAGTTCTTC. Translation gives CASSDRGYNEQFF.

The gene calls are TRBV11-2 and TRBJ2-7; no firm D call. CDR3 length: 13 residues. Trimming shortened V by 5 bases and J by 9 bases, and 17 bases separated the two germline ends. Per the germline V gene, CDR1 is SGHAT and CDR2 is FQNNGV. The CDR3 loop is CASSGLDSTTQYF. The CDR3 nucleotides are TGTGCCAGCAGCGGCCTCGACTCGACCACGCAGTACTTC.

The rearrangement uses TRBV5-1 and TRBJ1-1; unclear D gene. This CDR3 comprises 13 residues. Germline CDR1 is SGHRS and CDR2 is YFSETQ. V was cut by 2 bases and J by 1 base, with 6 bases left in between. The CDR3 sequence: CASSFGSNTEAFF. As DNA, the CDR3 is TGCGCCAGCAGCTTCGGGTCGAACACTGAAGCTTTCTTT.

J is TRBJ2-7 and V is TRBV7-2; the match to TRBD1 covers 7 bases. Per the germline V gene, CDR1 is SGHTA and CDR2 is FQGNSA. V lost 1 base to trimming and J lost 0 bases; unmatched junction nucleotides: 9. CDR3 length equals 17 residues. CDR3 nucleotides: TGTGCCAGCAGCTTAGTAGGTCCGGGACAGTCCTCCTACGAGCAGTACTTC. Amino acid sequence: CASSLVGPGQSSYEQYF.

V and J are TRBV15 and TRBJ1-2; no clear D. CDR1 and CDR2 from the germline V gene are LNHNV and YYDKDF (reference sequence). The CDR3 contains 14 residues. Trimming stripped 3 bases from V and 0 bases from J, with 8 bases between. CDR3 DNA sequence: TGTGCCACCAGCAGTCGCCCGGCTAACTATGGCTACACCTTC. It translates to CATSSRPANYGYTF.

The CDR3 nucleotides read TGTGCCAGCAGCGTTGGGGGCAGCTCTGGAAACACCATATATTTT. Residues: CASSVGGSSGNTIYF. This chain links TRBV7-9 with TRBJ1-3, with D perhaps matching TRBD1 (6 bases). The V gene's germline CDR1 is SEHNR and CDR2 FQNEAQ (reference sequence). The V end was cut by 5 bases, the J end by 0 bases, with 11 bases between. CDR3 length equals 15 residues.

This sequence joins TRBV7-8 and TRBJ2-1; 10 bases match TRBD2. V lost 1 base and J lost 9; bases outside the gene matches: 3. The CDR3 runs 14 residues. In germline, CDR1 is SGHVS, CDR2 FQNEAQ. CDR3 protein: CASSLGSGRGEQFF. In DNA, the CDR3 is TGTGCCAGCAGCTTAGGGAGCGGGAGGGGTGAGCAGTTCTTC.

The V and J genes are TRBV7-2 and TRBJ2-5, with 7 bases that match TRBD2. The V gene end was trimmed by 4 bases and the J gene end by 7 bases; junction bases not matched to a gene: 9. Looked up from germline, CDR1 is SGHTA and CDR2 is FQGNSA. The CDR3 consists of 14 residues. The CDR3 DNA reads TGTGCCAGCAGCTATTCGGGGGGAGTACGGACCCAGTACTTC. Protein sequence: CASSYSGGVRTQYF.

The sample holds a few counts of this clone. This CDR3 reads CALQDRANYGYTF. The DNA of the CDR3 is TGTGCCCTACAGGACAGGGCTAACTATGGCTACACCTTC. The chain recombines TRBV30 with TRBJ1-2; 8 positions match TRBD1. Looked up from germline, CDR1 is GTSNPN and CDR2 is SVGIG (reference sequence). The length of the CDR3 is 13 residues. J lost 0 bases, V lost 8 bases, and 5 bases had no gene match. The whole variable domain, remainder taken from reference TRBV30 and TRBJ1-2, is SQTIHQWPATLVQPVGSPLSLECTVEGTSNPNLYWYRQAAGRGLQLLFYSVGIGQISSEVPQNLSASRPQDRQFILSSKKLLLSDSGFYLCALQDRANYGYTFGSGTRLTVV.

The V gene is TRBV19, the J gene TRBJ1-2; 9 bases align to TRBD1. This CDR3 has 16 residues. Trimming removed 7 bases from V and 6 bases from J; junction bases left unmatched: 15. The germline V gene encodes CDR1 LNHDA and CDR2 SQIVND (reference sequence). Written as DNA, the CDR3 is TGTGCCAGTACCCGGGGGATCGGGACAGGGAGGGATGGCTACACCTTC. Protein sequence: CASTRGIGTGRDGYTF.

The genes are TRBV4-2 and TRBJ2-5, with 7 bases matching TRBD2. The CDR3 totals 16 residues. The trim removed 0 bases at V and 3 bases at J, leaving 7 bases unmatched. CDR1 is LGHNA and CDR2 is YNFKEQ in the germline V gene. The CDR3 sequence is CASSQDGGGPEETQYF. For the CDR3, the DNA is TGTGCCAGCAGCCAAGATGGGGGAGGGCCCGAAGAGACCCAGTACTTC.

This chain connects TRBV6-2 or TRBV6-3 to TRBJ1-2, with no clear D. The length of the CDR3 is 15 residues. The germline gives CDR1 MNHEY, CDR2 SVGEGT. The ends were cut back, 0 bases at V and 8 bases at J, with 16 bases in the middle. The CDR3 loop is CASSYSPGTSIGYTF. The DNA for the CDR3 is TGTGCCAGCAGTTACTCGCCAGGCACGAGTATCGGCTACACCTTC.

This chain joins TRBV29-1 and TRBJ1-2; no clear D gene. V gave up 3 bases and J gave up 6 bases, with 8 bases separating them. This CDR3 region has 11 residues. CDR1 SQVTM and CDR2 ANQGSEA come from the germline V gene. The CDR3 DNA follows: TGCAGCGTTGATTCGGCGGATGGCTACACCTTC. This gives the protein CSVDSADGYTF. Full variable domain (rest looked up from reference TRBV29-1 and TRBJ1-2): SAVISQKPSRDICQRGTSLTIQCQVDSQVTMMFWYRQQPGQSLTLIATANQGSEATYESGFVIDKFPISRPNLTFSTLTVSNMSPEDSSIYLCSVDSADGYTFGSGTRLTVV.

This chain links TRBV6-1 with TRBJ1-4; no reliable D call. The V end lost 2 bases, the J end lost 4 bases, and 11 bases lay between the germline ends. This CDR3 is 15 amino acids long. Germline assignment: CDR1 MNHNS and CDR2 SASEGT. The chain's CDR3 is CASSEFRPGNEKLFF. The CDR3 bases are TGTGCCAGCAGTGAATTTCGCCCCGGTAATGAAAAACTGTTTTTT.

The V gene is TRBV10-2, the J gene TRBJ2-5, with D perhaps TRBD2 (6 bases). V was pared by 7 bases and J by 0 bases, with 9 bases between. In germline, CDR1 is WSHSY, CDR2 SAAADI. CDR3 length: 13 amino acids. The chain's CDR3 is CASKKRDQETQYF. CDR3 coding DNA: TGCGCCAGCAAGAAGCGGGACCAAGAGACCCAGTACTTC.

V usage is TRBV19 and J usage is TRBJ1-1; weak D call: TRBD1 (5 bases). Per the germline V gene, CDR1 is LNHDA and CDR2 is SQIVND (reference sequence). The CDR3 runs to 13 residues. V lost 7 bases, J lost 4 bases, and 13 bases lay in between. The CDR3 nucleotides read TGTGCCAGTACCCACAGACAGTCCACTGAAGCTTTCTTT. This gives the protein CASTHRQSTEAFF.